These T cell receptor beta chains were read from a single sample in a study of blood T cell repertoires in COVID-19. The protocol was immunoSEQ multiplex PCR, while the TCRdb copy is restricted to in-frame clones and leaves out a portion. The sample lists about 98,000 clones; around nine tenths were seen once. Material: peripheral blood. These TCRs come from a man aged 70 or older with acute or convalescent COVID-19. Both conserved end residues are part of each CDR3. Fields, in order: clone size, D gene, J gene, V gene, CDR3 DNA, CDR3 protein. D genes are given only for firm matches. Not every row has a clone size; where given, it reads once, few, many or a size class.

once | . | TRBJ2-2 | TRBV29-1 | TGCAGCGTTGGACAGAACACCGGGGAGCTGTTTTTT | CSVGQNTGELFF
. | . | TRBJ2-7 | TRBV5-8 | TGTGCCAGCAGCTTAGGAGGGGCTAGCTACGAGCAGTACTTC | CASSLGGASYEQYF
. | . | TRBJ1-6 | TRBV5-4 | TGTGCCAGCAGGGCGGCAGGGGCCTATAATTCACCCCTCCACTTT | CASRAAGAYNSPLHF
. | TRBD1 | TRBJ1-2 | TRBV28 | TGTGCCAGCAGCTCCGGACAGGGGATCCTTGGCTACACCTTC | CASSSGQGILGYTF
. | TRBD1 | TRBJ1-2 | TRBV3-1/TRBV3-2 | TGTGCCAGCAGCCAAGCTCAGGGGGCTCGCTACACCTTC | CASSQAQGARYTF
. | . | TRBJ2-5 | TRBV5-4 | TGTGCCAGCAGCTATCGGGGGGCCCAAGAGACCCAGTACTTC | CASSYRGAQETQYF
. | TRBD2 | TRBJ2-7 | TRBV10-3 | TGTGCCATTAGCGGGGGGGCCTACGAGCAGTACTTC | CAISGGAYEQYF
few | TRBD1 | TRBJ1-3 | TRBV5-1 | TGCGCCAGCAGCGAGCCGGGACAGAGAAACACCATATATTTT | CASSEPGQRNTIYF
. | TRBD2 | TRBJ2-5 | TRBV10-3 | TGTGCCATCAGTGAGACTAGCGGGGGGCTTTCGTACCAAGAGACCCAGTACTTC | CAISETSGGLSYQETQYF
. | . | TRBJ1-2 | TRBV19 | TGTGCCAGTAGCACCGACAGAACATTTGGCTACACCTTC | CASSTDRTFGYTF
. | . | TRBJ2-6 | TRBV7-6 | TGTGCCAGCAGCCCATTCAACTCTGGGGCCAACGTCCTGACTTTC | CASSPFNSGANVLTF
once | TRBD1 | TRBJ1-1 | TRBV7-9 | TGTGCCAGCAGCCCCCTAGGACAGGGAGAACGCACTGAAGCTTTCTTT | CASSPLGQGERTEAFF
. | TRBD1 | TRBJ1-2 | TRBV5-1 | TGCGCCAGCAGCTCATCCGGGACAGGGGGCGCGATTAGGCATGGCTACACCTTC | CASSSSGTGGAIRHGYTF
. | . | TRBJ1-1 | TRBV28 | TGTGCCAGCAGTTCGTCTGACACTGAAGCTTTCTTT | CASSSSDTEAFF
. | . | TRBJ1-4 | TRBV27 | TGTGCCAGCAGGCGGCTTTTAAATGAAAAACTGTTTTTT | CASRRLLNEKLFF
. | TRBD1 | TRBJ2-7 | TRBV11-2 | TGTGCCAGCAGCTTACTGAGGGAGGCGACAGGGGACTACGAGCAGTACTTC | CASSLLREATGDYEQYF
. | . | TRBJ2-1 | TRBV7-2 | TGTGCCAGCAGCTTAGTCGTAAACTCCTACAATGAGCAGTTCTTC | CASSLVVNSYNEQFF
. | TRBD2 | TRBJ2-3 | TRBV3-1/TRBV3-2 | TGTGCCAGCAGCCAAGAAGCGGGGGCCACAGATACGCAGTATTTT | CASSQEAGATDTQYF
. | . | TRBJ2-4 | TRBV12-3/TRBV12-4 | TGTGCCAGCACCCTAGACAGTAAAAACATTCAGTACTTC | CASTLDSKNIQYF
. | TRBD2 | TRBJ2-1 | TRBV7-8 | TGTGCCAGCAGCACCAAAGCGGGGGATGAGCAGTTCTTC | CASSTKAGDEQFF
. | TRBD2 | TRBJ2-5 | TRBV7-9 | TGTGCCAGCAGCTTAGACTGGCGGGGGGGCCCCCAAGAGACCCAGTACTTC | CASSLDWRGGPQETQYF
. | . | TRBJ2-3 | TRBV3-1/TRBV3-2 | TGTGCCAGCAGCCAAGATCAACCCGGGGCAGATACGCAGTATTTT | CASSQDQPGADTQYF
. | TRBD1 | TRBJ1-5 | TRBV30 | TGTGCCTTTCAGAGGGGGACAGATCAGCCCCAGCATTTT | CAFQRGTDQPQHF
. | TRBD1 | TRBJ2-1 | TRBV9 | TGTGCCAGCAGCGCAGACAGGGGGGTCAATGAGCAGTTCTTC | CASSADRGVNEQFF
. | . | TRBJ2-2 | TRBV19 | TGTGCCAGTAGCCCAAACCCAGGGGTGAACACCGGGGAGCTGTTTTTT | CASSPNPGVNTGELFF
. | . | TRBJ2-7 | TRBV30 | TGTGCCTGGAGTCGTTTCGACGGGACCTACGAGCAGTACTTC | CAWSRFDGTYEQYF
. | TRBD1 | TRBJ1-1 | TRBV10-3 | TGTGCCATCAGACAGGGGATGAACACTGAAGCTTTCTTT | CAIRQGMNTEAFF
. | TRBD2 | TRBJ2-5 | TRBV4-1 | TGCGCCAGCAGCCATTTAAGCGGGGGGGCCGGGGAGACCCAGTACTTC | CASSHLSGGAGETQYF
. | . | TRBJ2-2 | TRBV7-3 | TGTGCCAGCGGAACCGGGACTCTAGGCACCGGGGAGCTGTTTTTT | CASGTGTLGTGELFF
once | . | TRBJ1-5 | TRBV6-5 | TGTGCCAGCAGTACTAGCCATCAGCCCCAGCATTTT | CASSTSHQPQHF
. | . | TRBJ1-1 | TRBV4-1 | TGCGCCAGCAGCCCAAGATTCCAGACTGAAGCTTTCTTT | CASSPRFQTEAFF
. | TRBD1 | TRBJ1-5 | TRBV2 | TGTGCCAGCAGTCCGGGACAGGGGAAATTTGATCAGCCCCAGCATTTT | CASSPGQGKFDQPQHF
. | . | TRBJ1-1 | TRBV9 | TGTGCCAGCAGCGTAGAGTCAGGGATGGCCACTGAAGCTTTCTTT | CASSVESGMATEAFF
. | TRBD1 | TRBJ1-5 | TRBV19 | TGTGCCAGTAGGACAGGGGTTGGACCCCAGCATTTT | CASRTGVGPQHF
. | . | TRBJ1-2 | TRBV27 | TGTGCCAACAGTTCCCTCGAGACAGCCTATGGCTACACCTTC | CANSSLETAYGYTF
. | . | TRBJ1-4 | TRBV6-1 | TGTGCCAGCAGTGAAGAAGTGCGGGAAAAACTGTTTTTT | CASSEEVREKLFF
. | . | TRBJ1-4 | TRBV18 | TGTGCCAGCTCACCAAGACAAGCAACTAATGAAAAACTGTTTTTT | CASSPRQATNEKLFF
. | TRBD2 | TRBJ2-2 | TRBV27 | TGTGCCAGCAGTTTTCAGACTAGCGGGGGGACCGGGGAGCTGTTTTTT | CASSFQTSGGTGELFF
. | TRBD1 | TRBJ2-2 | TRBV6-5 | TGTGCCAGCAGGGCCGGGACAGGGAATTCCGGGGAGCTGTTTTTT | CASRAGTGNSGELFF
. | TRBD1 | TRBJ2-5 | TRBV6-5 | TGTGCCAGCAGTTACCGAGGGGACAGTAAAGAGACCCAGTACTTC | CASSYRGDSKETQYF
. | . | TRBJ1-4 | TRBV5-6 | TGTGCCAGCAGCTTCGTTCAGGATGAAAAACTGTTTTTT | CASSFVQDEKLFF
few | . | TRBJ1-1 | TRBV6-5 | TGTGCCAGCAGTAACAGCCTCTCGAACACTGAAGCTTTCTTT | CASSNSLSNTEAFF